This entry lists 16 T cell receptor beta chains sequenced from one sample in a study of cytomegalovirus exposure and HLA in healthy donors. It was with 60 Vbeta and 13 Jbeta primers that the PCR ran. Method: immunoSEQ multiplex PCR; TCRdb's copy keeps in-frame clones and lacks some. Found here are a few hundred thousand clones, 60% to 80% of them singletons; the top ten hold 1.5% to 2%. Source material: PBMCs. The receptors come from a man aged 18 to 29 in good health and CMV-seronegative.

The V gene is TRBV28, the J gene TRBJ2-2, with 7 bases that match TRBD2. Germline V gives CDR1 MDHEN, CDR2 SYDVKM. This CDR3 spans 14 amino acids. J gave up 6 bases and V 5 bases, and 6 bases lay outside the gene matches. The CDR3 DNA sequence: TGTGCCAGCAGTCATTCGACTAGCCCCGGGGAGCTGTTTTTT. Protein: CASSHSTSPGELFF.

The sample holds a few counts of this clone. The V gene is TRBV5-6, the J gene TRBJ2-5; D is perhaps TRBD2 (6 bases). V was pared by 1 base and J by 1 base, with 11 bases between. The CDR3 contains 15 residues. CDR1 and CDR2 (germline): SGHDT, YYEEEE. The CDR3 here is CASSLLGRGQETQYF. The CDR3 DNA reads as TGTGCCAGCAGCTTGCTTGGGCGGGGCCAAGAGACCCAGTACTTC.

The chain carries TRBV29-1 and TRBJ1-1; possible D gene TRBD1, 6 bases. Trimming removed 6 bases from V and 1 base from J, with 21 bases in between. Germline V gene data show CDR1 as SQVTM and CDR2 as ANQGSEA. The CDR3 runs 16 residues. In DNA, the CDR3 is TGCAGCGTCGGGGGGGCAGGGCCGGGGGGGAACACTGAAGCTTTCTTT. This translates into CSVGGAGPGGNTEAFF.

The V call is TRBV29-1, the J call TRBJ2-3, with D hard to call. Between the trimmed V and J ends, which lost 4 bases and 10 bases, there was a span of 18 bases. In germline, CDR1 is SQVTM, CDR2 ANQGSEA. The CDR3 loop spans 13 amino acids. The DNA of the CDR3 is TGCAGCGTTGCCCAAGGCGCAGGTCAGGCGCAGTATTTT. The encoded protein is CSVAQGAGQAQYF.

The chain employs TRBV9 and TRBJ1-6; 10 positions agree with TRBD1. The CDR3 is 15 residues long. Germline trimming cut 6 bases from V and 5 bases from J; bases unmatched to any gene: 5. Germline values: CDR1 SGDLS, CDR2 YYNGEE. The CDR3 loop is CASNRGTGDNSPLHF. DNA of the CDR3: TGTGCCAGCAACCGAGGGACAGGGGATAATTCACCCCTCCACTTT.

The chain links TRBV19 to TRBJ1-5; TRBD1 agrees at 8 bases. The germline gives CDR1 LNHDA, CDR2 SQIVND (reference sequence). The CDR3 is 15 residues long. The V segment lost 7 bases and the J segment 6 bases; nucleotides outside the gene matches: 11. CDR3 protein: CASKEIQGASQPQHF. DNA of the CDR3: TGTGCCAGTAAGGAGATCCAGGGGGCCAGTCAGCCCCAGCATTTT.

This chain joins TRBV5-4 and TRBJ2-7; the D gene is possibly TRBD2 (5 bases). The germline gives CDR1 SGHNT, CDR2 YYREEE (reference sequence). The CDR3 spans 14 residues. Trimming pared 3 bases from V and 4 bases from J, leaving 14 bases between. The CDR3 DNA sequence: TGTGCCAGCAGCTCCGGGAAGGATTTGTACGAGCAGTACTTC. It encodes CASSSGKDLYEQYF.

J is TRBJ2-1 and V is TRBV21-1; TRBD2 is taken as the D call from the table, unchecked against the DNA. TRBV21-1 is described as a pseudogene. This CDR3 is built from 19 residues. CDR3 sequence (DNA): TGTGCCAGCACCCCAAAAAAAGTAGGTCGGCCTCGGGCCTACAATGAGCAGTTCTTC. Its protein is CASTPKKVGRPRAYNEQFF.

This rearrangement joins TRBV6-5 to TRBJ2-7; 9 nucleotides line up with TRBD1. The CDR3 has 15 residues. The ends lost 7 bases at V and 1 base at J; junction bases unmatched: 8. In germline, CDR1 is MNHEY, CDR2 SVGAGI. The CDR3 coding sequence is TGTGCCAGCAAGGGACAGGGTTCAATATCCTACGAGCAGTACTTC. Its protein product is CASKGQGSISYEQYF.

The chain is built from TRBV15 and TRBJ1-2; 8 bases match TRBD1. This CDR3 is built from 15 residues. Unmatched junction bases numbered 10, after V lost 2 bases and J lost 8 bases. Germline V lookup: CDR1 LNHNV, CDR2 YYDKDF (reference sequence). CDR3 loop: CATSRTDRGAYGYTF. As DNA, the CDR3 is TGTGCCACCAGCAGAACCGACAGGGGAGCCTACGGCTACACCTTC. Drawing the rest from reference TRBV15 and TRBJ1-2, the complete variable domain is DAMVIQNPRYQVTQFGKPVTLSCSQTLNHNVMYWYQQKSSQAPKLLFHYYDKDFNNEADTPDNFQSRRPNTSFCFLDIRSPGLGDTAMYLCATSRTDRGAYGYTFGSGTRLTVV.

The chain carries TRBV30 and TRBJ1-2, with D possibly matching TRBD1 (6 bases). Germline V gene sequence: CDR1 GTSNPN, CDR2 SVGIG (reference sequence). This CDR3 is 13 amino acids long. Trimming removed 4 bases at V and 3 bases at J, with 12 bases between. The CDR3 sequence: CAWNRAEDYGYTF. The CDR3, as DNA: TGTGCCTGGAACAGGGCGGAGGACTATGGCTACACCTTC.

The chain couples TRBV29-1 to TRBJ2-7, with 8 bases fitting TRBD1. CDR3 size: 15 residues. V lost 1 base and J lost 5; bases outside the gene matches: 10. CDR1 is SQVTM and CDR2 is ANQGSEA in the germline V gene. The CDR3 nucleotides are TGCAGCGTTGAAGGAATAGGGACAGGTCAGGACGAGCAGTACTTC. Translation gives CSVEGIGTGQDEQYF.

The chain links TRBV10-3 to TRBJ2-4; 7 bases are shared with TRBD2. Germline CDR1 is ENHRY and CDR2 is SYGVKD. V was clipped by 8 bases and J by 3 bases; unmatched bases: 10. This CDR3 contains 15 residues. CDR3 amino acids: CAIGEGKRDKNIQYF. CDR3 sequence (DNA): TGTGCCATCGGGGAGGGTAAACGAGACAAAAACATTCAGTACTTC.

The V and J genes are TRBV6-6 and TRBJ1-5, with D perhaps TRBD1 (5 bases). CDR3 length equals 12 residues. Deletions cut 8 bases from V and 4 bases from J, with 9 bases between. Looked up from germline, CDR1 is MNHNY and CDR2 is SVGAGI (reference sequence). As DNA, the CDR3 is TGTGCCAGCGGTGGGGGGAATCAGCCCCAGCATTTT. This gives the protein CASGGGNQPQHF.

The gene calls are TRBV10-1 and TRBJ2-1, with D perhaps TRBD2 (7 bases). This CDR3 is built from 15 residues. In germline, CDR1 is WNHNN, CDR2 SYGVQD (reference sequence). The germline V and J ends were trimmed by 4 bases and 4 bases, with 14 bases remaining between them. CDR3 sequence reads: CASSGGGTPYNEQFF. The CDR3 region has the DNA TGCGCCAGCAGTGGGGGGGGGACACCGTACAATGAGCAGTTCTTC.

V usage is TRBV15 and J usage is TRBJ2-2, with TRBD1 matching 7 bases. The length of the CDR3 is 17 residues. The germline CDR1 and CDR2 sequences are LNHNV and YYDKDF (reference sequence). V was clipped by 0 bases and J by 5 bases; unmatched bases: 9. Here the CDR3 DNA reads TGTGCCACCAGCAGAGATTCGTGGACAGGAATAACCGGGGAGCTGTTTTTT. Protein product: CATSRDSWTGITGELFF.